The entry below gives a single T cell receptor beta chain sequence along with its context. Assay: immunoSEQ multiplex PCR; the TCRdb copy retains only in-frame clones and omits some. The sample includes roughly 59,000 clones, about 90% of them seen just once. This sample is drawn from a study of technical replicates of blood from a handful of donors. Germline V gives CDR1 GTSNPN, CDR2 SVGIG (reference sequence). The CDR3 spans 14 residues. Trimming shortened V by 4 bases and J by 1 base, and 13 bases separated the two germline ends. The sequence was collected from a human donor in good health. Some clones in this sample may be carry-over from other donors' samples. The chain uses TRBV30 and TRBJ1-1; maybe TRBD1 (5 bases). The source material was PBMCs. The CDR3 DNA reads TGTGCCTGGACTACCTGGAGGGGGAACACTGAAGCTTTCTTT. Encoded protein: CAWTTWRGNTEAFF.